The 20 T cell receptor beta chains below all came from one sample that was sequenced in a study of PD-1 blockade in classical Hodgkin lymphoma (dated by TCRdb to the early 2020s). Library preparation used the immunoSEQ multiplex PCR assay. Not all clones reach the TCRdb copy of this immuneACCESS table, which keeps in-frame sequences only. Checked studies attribute under half of the gap to unresolved V genes and leave the rest unexplained. Within this sample are 35,000 to 50,000 clones, with around 74% of them counted one time only. Approximately 2.6% of the sample is taken by the ten largest. The intended sense of this specimen's time point label: cycle 4 day 1 (C4D1), after less than 7 weeks of nivolumab. All trial patients had relapsed after autologous stem cell transplantation, with cohorts A, B and C differing in prior brentuximab vedotin exposure. The material sequenced was peripheral blood mononuclear cells (PBMCs), taken before the fourth cycle of nivolumab. The receptors shown here come from a human donor with classical Hodgkin lymphoma.

The chain couples TRBV10-1 to TRBJ1-2, with D unresolved. Germline values: CDR1 WNHNN, CDR2 SYGVQD (reference sequence). The CDR3 runs 13 residues. With 3 bases removed from V and 5 bases from J, the gap between germline ends came to 10 bases. CDR3 region: CASSDGPLYGYTF. For the CDR3, the DNA is TGCGCCAGCAGTGACGGTCCTCTTTATGGCTACACCTTC.

In this sample, this clone turned up a few times. The chain has TRBV4-1 and TRBJ1-2; 12 bases match TRBD1. The CDR3 is 16 amino acids. Germline lookup yields CDR1 MGHRA and CDR2 YSYEKL. Germline trimming cut 2 bases from V and 8 bases from J; bases unmatched to any gene: 9. CDR3 bases: TGCGCCAGCAGCCAACGGGGGACAGGGGGCGGTTGGGGCTACACCTTC. As protein: CASSQRGTGGGWGYTF.

In this sample, this clone turned up once. This rearrangement joins TRBV5-1 to TRBJ1-1; D may be TRBD1 (6 bases). Germline CDR1 SGHRS, CDR2 YFSETQ. The CDR3 runs to 18 residues. The ends were cut back, 6 bases at V and 2 bases at J, with 26 bases in the middle. The CDR3 protein is CASTLKQQGGGSNTEAFF. DNA of the CDR3: TGCGCCAGCACCCTGAAGCAACAGGGAGGGGGTAGTAACACTGAAGCTTTCTTT.

This clone was counted only a few times. The chain is built from TRBV11-1 and TRBJ2-7; 8 nucleotides align to TRBD1. Germline trimming cut 7 bases from V and 3 bases from J; bases unmatched to any gene: 8. Germline loops: CDR1 SGHAT, CDR2 FQDESV (reference sequence). The CDR3 totals 14 residues. CDR3 coding DNA: TGTGCCAGCACCGACGGACAGGGAAGCTACGAGCAGTACTTC. Residues: CASTDGQGSYEQYF.

The chain joins TRBV2 to TRBJ2-5; TRBD2 might be the D (8 bases). Trimming left V 4 bases short and J 2 bases short, with 14 bases between. The CDR3 length is 15 residues. The germline CDR1 and CDR2 sequences are SNHLY and FYNNEI. As DNA, the CDR3 is TGTGCCAGCAGTGCGGGACAGCGGGGGCAAGAGACCCAGTACTTC. It encodes CASSAGQRGQETQYF.

This clone was seen just once. The chain combines TRBV2 with TRBJ1-1, with no clear D. This CDR3 is built from 12 residues. With 2 bases removed from V and 6 bases from J, the gap between germline ends came to 7 bases. The germline V gene has CDR1 SNHLY and CDR2 FYNNEI. The CDR3 bases are TGTGCCAGCAGTGAACAGTGGTCTGAAGCTTTCTTT. Amino acid sequence: CASSEQWSEAFF.

This clone was observed once. The J gene is TRBJ2-1, the V gene TRBV15, with D perhaps TRBD2 (7 bases). Germline lookup yields CDR1 LNHNV and CDR2 YYDKDF (reference sequence). The CDR3 runs to 15 residues. V lost 1 base, J lost 10 bases, and 17 bases lay in between. In nucleotides, the CDR3 is TGTGCCACCAGCAGAGTTTCGGGGGCCGGGGGGGAGCAGTTCTTC. Translated, it gives CATSRVSGAGGEQFF.

The chain employs TRBV4-3 and TRBJ1-4; TRBD1 might be the D (5 bases). The CDR3 sequence is 15 residues long. V lost 0 bases, J lost 7 bases, and 12 bases lay in between. CDR1 is LGHNA, CDR2 YSLEER, per germline. The CDR3 loop reads CASSQEGREGEKLFF. The CDR3 DNA reads TGCGCCAGCAGCCAAGAGGGACGGGAAGGTGAAAAACTGTTTTTT.

The genes are TRBV6-5 and TRBJ2-1; 7 bases align to TRBD1. The germline gives CDR1 MNHEY, CDR2 SVGAGI. V shed 3 bases, J shed 12 bases, and the junction held 11 bases outside the gene matches. CDR3 size: 14 residues. The CDR3 here is CASSYERGRERQFF. CDR3 in DNA: TGTGCCAGCAGTTATGAGAGGGGGCGAGAGAGGCAGTTCTTC.

CDR3 residues: CASSREETQYF. In DNA form, the CDR3 reads TGTGCCAGCAGCCGTGAAGAGACCCAGTACTTC. The J gene is TRBJ2-5, the V gene TRBV9; no clear D gene. The CDR3 totals 11 residues. V was pared by 4 bases and J by 3 bases, with 4 bases between. Germline V CDR1 and CDR2: SGDLS, YYNGEE.

The rearrangement uses TRBV29-1 and TRBJ1-1, with D possibly matching TRBD1 (5 bases). The germline V gene encodes CDR1 SQVTM and CDR2 ANQGSEA. The CDR3 consists of 11 residues. The V gene lost 0 bases and the J gene lost 10 bases, with 9 bases spanning the gap. The chain's CDR3 is CSVEDRGGAFF. In nucleotides, the CDR3 is TGCAGCGTTGAAGATCGCGGGGGAGCTTTCTTT. Supplemented by reference TRBV29-1 and TRBJ1-1, the full variable domain reads SAVISQKPSRDICQRGTSLTIQCQVDSQVTMMFWYRQQPGQSLTLIATANQGSEATYESGFVIDKFPISRPNLTFSTLTVSNMSPEDSSIYLCSVEDRGGAFFGQGTRLTVV.

This clone was picked up one time. The chain combines TRBV4-2 with TRBJ2-1; no firm D call. V shed 0 bases and J shed 9 bases, with 12 bases lying between them. The CDR3 contains 14 residues. Germline CDR1 and CDR2: LGHNA and YNFKEQ. CDR3 DNA sequence: TGTGCCAGCAGCCAAGATCGGCCACTCGGTGAGCAGTTCTTC. This gives the protein CASSQDRPLGEQFF.

This clone is termed large. This sequence joins TRBV4-3 and TRBJ1-2, with TRBD1 as a possible D gene (5 bases). This CDR3 contains 16 residues. V dropped 0 bases and J dropped 0 bases, with 11 bases sitting between them. CDR1 and CDR2 (germline): LGHNA, YSLEER. Written as DNA, the CDR3 is TGCGCCAGCAGCCAAGATGGCCAGGGCTCTAACTATGGCTACACCTTC. Protein product: CASSQDGQGSNYGYTF.

The chain couples TRBV5-6 to TRBJ1-2; TRBD1 aligns across 7 bases. CDR1 SGHDT and CDR2 YYEEEE come from the germline V gene. V lost 5 bases to trimming and J lost 4 bases; unmatched junction nucleotides: 8. The CDR3 extends over 14 amino acids. CDR3 amino acids: CASRSTTGAYGYTF. The CDR3 region has the DNA TGTGCCAGCAGGTCCACTACAGGGGCCTATGGCTACACCTTC.

This chain's CDR3 is CASMGTAYGYTF. The CDR3 DNA reads TGTGCCAGTATGGGGACAGCGTATGGCTACACCTTC. The chain recombines TRBV19 with TRBJ1-2, with 7 bases fitting TRBD1. CDR3 length: 12 residues. CDR1 LNHDA and CDR2 SQIVND come from the germline V gene (reference sequence). With V trimmed by 7 bases and J by 5 bases, 4 bases remained unmatched.

V and J are TRBV4-3 and TRBJ2-3; D possibly corresponds to TRBD1 (6 bases). The V gene's germline CDR1 is LGHNA and CDR2 YSLEER. The ends were cut back, 3 bases at V and 3 bases at J, with 10 bases in the middle. The CDR3 spans 14 residues. CDR3 coding DNA: TGCGCCAGCAGCCATGGCGACAGGACAGATACGCAGTATTTT. This sequence encodes CASSHGDRTDTQYF.

The chain is built from TRBV19 and TRBJ2-1; a weak D match, TRBD2 (5 bases). The germline V gene encodes CDR1 LNHDA and CDR2 SQIVND (reference sequence). The CDR3 covers 18 residues. V was clipped by 2 bases and J by 0 bases, with 17 bases between them. DNA for the CDR3: TGTGCCAGTAGTATATTCGGGATTAGGCGGAGCTCCTACAATGAGCAGTTCTTC. Protein sequence: CASSIFGIRRSSYNEQFF.

This clone is termed medium-sized. V usage is TRBV7-2 and J usage is TRBJ1-1, with D unresolved. The CDR3 loop spans 12 amino acids. The germline CDR1 and CDR2 sequences are SGHTA and FQGNSA. The ends were cut back, 4 bases at V and 6 bases at J, with 9 bases in the middle. The DNA for the CDR3 is TGTGCCAGCAGCTCCCTGCCGCCTGAAGCTTTCTTT. Protein sequence: CASSSLPPEAFF.

This clone is judged medium-sized. The V gene is TRBV14, the J gene TRBJ2-2; D unclear. V was clipped by 4 bases and J by 4 bases, with 10 bases between them. The CDR3 is 14 residues long. The germline CDR1 and CDR2 sequences are SGHDN and FVKESK. CDR3 DNA: TGTGCCAGCAGCCTCGCGTATCGCACCGGGGAGCTGTTTTTT. Amino acids: CASSLAYRTGELFF.

The V call is TRBV28, the J call TRBJ1-4; 7 bases are a match to TRBD1. Trimming at V came to 10 bases and at J to 8 bases, leaving 10 bases not matched to a gene. This CDR3 spans 13 amino acids. The germline V gene has CDR1 MDHEN and CDR2 SYDVKM. In nucleotides, the CDR3 is TGTGCCATCTTAGACAGGGTAGAAGAAAAACTGTTTTTT. Translation: CAILDRVEEKLFF.